The source of this TCR beta chain is a study of shared clonotypes between healthy human individuals (TCRdb year 2020). Background for the entire study: The cohort included three men and a couple of women between 18 and 49 years of age. For each donor, three plates each were used for CD4 naive and CD4 memory, two plates were used for CD8 naive, and one plate was used for CD8 memory. The study deeply sequenced blood TCR repertoires of five healthy adults to estimate repertoire size and the extent of clonotype sharing between individuals. Different laboratories and diverse techniques were used to prepare libraries and sequence TCR repertoires, to increase sequencing depth and limit assay-specific biases. Per donor, leukapheresis produced somewhere between about 0.9 and 9.5 billion PBMCs.

Healthy HIV-negative adults with no recently reported acute infections or vaccinations were included as donors. Only Caucasian adults living in Nashville, Tennessee, USA were represented among the donors. CD4+ T cells were enriched through magnetic negative selection, after which naive cells were positively selected on CD45RA and the remaining negative fraction served as the memory subset. Blood was collected by leukapheresis, and PBMCs were isolated by Ficoll-Histopaque density gradient centrifugation and then cryopreserved in liquid nitrogen vapor phase. Purity and quantity of every magnetically sorted T cell population were checked by analytical flow cytometry. From each sorted fraction, genomic DNA was isolated and quantified by UV absorbance on a Nanodrop 2000c. Overall study outcomes, separate from this receptor: Pairwise subsampling indicated that sequencing depth was expected to affect the degree of clonotype sharing among donors. Higher generation probabilities were observed for clonotypes shared by all four sorted-subset donors than for non-shared clonotypes. The genetic and exposure-history diversity represented was limited by the small number of donors. Estimated clonotype richness was generally larger for naive than for memory subsets. Sampling was restricted to blood, and TCR repertoires in tissue are likely to differ from TCR repertoires in blood. When several donors were compared, the shared fraction of clonotypes was about 5.2% for naive CD4, approximately 3.3% for naive CD8, 2% to 2.5% for memory CD4, and around 0.37% for memory CD8. Even with the large sequencing depth, rarefaction of the sorted-subset datasets indicated that sequencing was incomplete.

The CDR3 runs 18 residues from the cysteine to the phenylalanine. Solely the CDR3 DNA is kept, with 54 bases framed from the first base. Notes on this clone: Its antigen remains undetermined. Base quality data are lacking; no much larger clone is found one base away.

Using the deep immunoSEQ assay, multiplex PCR amplified TCR CDR3 regions from genomic DNA. Extracted genomic DNA from each cell subset was spread evenly across all wells of several immunoSEQ 96-well plates, with each plate serving as a replicate. For sorted subsets, each replicate PCR was loaded with roughly 0.2 ug genomic DNA, equivalent to 30,000 or so T cell genomes. Purified libraries were measured with a Qubit 3.0 fluorometer, size-checked on a Bioanalyzer 2100, and measured again with the KAPA Library Quantification kit. A separate single-read 150-cycle Illumina NextSeq 550 flow cell was used to sequence each immunoSEQ 96-well plate. As for the authors' bioinformatics: Because only junctional sequences without quality scores were contained in the immunoSEQ output, filtering matching that applied to full-length reads could not be performed. To assign V/J genes and CDR3, sequences were annotated against IMGT germline references using PyIR, a Python wrapper for IgBLAST v1.9. Reads were filtered out if the reads had weak V/J assignments (E-value above 1e-6), no CDR3, stop codons, out-of-frame junctions, or ambiguous translated residues. A V3J clonotype was defined by an identical inferred V gene, J gene, and CDR3 amino acid sequence. To compute the percentage overlap between repertoires, the number of shared unique clonotypes was divided by the size of the smaller repertoire. Repertoire richness was assessed with RTK rarefaction, the Chao1 estimator, and Recon v2.1 estimates of unobserved clonotypes. Generation probabilities were computed with OLGA for all TCRbeta clonotypes obtained by the gDNA method from four donors. The table was pulled from immuneACCESS by TCRdb, which kept in-frame rearrangements only. Such tables lose some clones; where checked, under half of the loss comes from unresolved V genes, and the rest has no known cause. That table furnishes V, J and clone size, whereas the DNA furnished D and trimming. Present in this sample are approximately 1.1 million clones, about 84% of which were seen just once. The top ten hold approximately 0.5% of the sample.

Material: memory CD4+ T cells from PBMCs. What this sample's cell subset or site label stands for: CD45RA-negative fraction. This receptor was taken from a man aged 18-30 years in good health. Some clones in this sample may be carry-over from other donors' samples. The V and J genes are TRBV21-1 and TRBJ1-5. TRBV21-1 is termed a pseudogene. Here the CDR3 is given as CASSKIGGRLGSNQPQHF. The DNA sequence is given as TGTGCCAGCAGCAAAATAGGAGGCAGACTCGGTAGCAATCAGCCCCAGCATTTT.